Listed below are T cell receptor beta chains from one sample, sequenced in a study of blood T cell repertoires in COVID-19. Using immunoSEQ multiplex PCR, the repertoire was profiled, and TCRdb retains in-frame clones only, with some absent. In the table there are about 430,000 clones, 85% to 90% of which are singletons. The specimen was peripheral blood. The source is a man between 18 and 35 years old with COVID-19, enrolled during active disease. Both conserved end residues are part of each CDR3. Fields, in order: D gene, V gene, clone size, J gene, CDR3 protein, CDR3 DNA. D genes are given only for firm matches. Not every row has a clone size; where given, it reads once, few, many or a size class.

NA	TRBV14	NA	TRBJ2-2	CASSPTVAGELFF	TGTGCCAGCAGCCCTACAGTCGCCGGGGAGCTGTTTTTT
TRBD2	TRBV9	NA	TRBJ2-1	CASSVSGSSGNEQFF	TGTGCCAGCAGCGTAAGCGGGAGCTCTGGGAATGAGCAGTTCTTC
TRBD2	TRBV24-1	many	TRBJ2-2	CATSEHLAGPYGGELFF	TGTGCCACCAGTGAACATCTAGCGGGACCCTACGGGGGGGAGCTGTTTTTT
NA	TRBV7-9	NA	TRBJ2-4	CASSNRADIQYF	TGTGCCAGCAGCAACAGGGCGGACATTCAGTACTTC
NA	TRBV4-1	NA	TRBJ2-7	CASSRDSGQKNYEQYF	TGCGCCAGCAGCCGGGACTCGGGACAGAAGAACTACGAGCAGTACTTC
NA	TRBV11-2	NA	TRBJ1-4	CASSFRHSPSEKLFF	TGTGCCAGCAGCTTTCGACACTCGCCGTCTGAAAAACTGTTTTTT
NA	TRBV30	NA	TRBJ2-5	CAWSVRPSGPKRPEYF	TGTGCCTGGAGTGTACGTCCCTCAGGGCCAAAGAGACCCGAGTACTTC
NA	TRBV5-1	NA	TRBJ1-5	CASSSDMGQPQHF	TGCGCCAGCAGCTCGGACATGGGGCAGCCCCAGCATTTT
TRBD2	TRBV6-5	NA	TRBJ2-1	CASSRGLAANNEQFF	TGTGCCAGCAGCCGGGGACTAGCGGCCAACAATGAGCAGTTCTTC
NA	TRBV25-1	NA	TRBJ1-1	CASSDRDRNTEAFF	TGTGCCAGCAGTGATCGCGACAGAAACACTGAAGCTTTCTTT
TRBD2	TRBV25-1	NA	TRBJ2-5	CASSELGGGASETQYF	TGTGCCAGCAGTGAATTGGGCGGGGGGGCCTCTGAGACCCAGTACTTC
NA	TRBV13	once	TRBJ2-1	CASSLGTGEQFF	TGTGCCAGCAGCTTAGGTACTGGTGAGCAGTTCTTC
NA	TRBV7-8	NA	TRBJ2-3	CASRGGRLGTDTQYF	TGTGCCAGCAGGGGGGGAAGGTTGGGCACAGATACGCAGTATTTT
NA	TRBV19	once	TRBJ2-4	CASSTGTLGGNIQYF	TGTGCCAGTAGTACCGGGACTCTTGGCGGGAACATTCAGTACTTC
NA	TRBV7-2	NA	TRBJ2-1	CASSLVAGRWNEQFF	TGTGCCAGCAGCTTAGTCGCGGGAAGGTGGAATGAGCAGTTCTTC
TRBD1	TRBV4-2	NA	TRBJ2-6	CASSRGTGAGANVLTF	TGTGCCAGCAGCCGAGGAACAGGGGCTGGGGCCAACGTCCTGACTTTC
NA	TRBV19	NA	TRBJ2-1	CASSIIARSYNEQFF	TGTGCCAGTAGTATAATAGCTCGGTCCTACAATGAGCAGTTCTTC
NA	TRBV5-1	NA	TRBJ1-3	CASSLALREAGNTIYF	TGCGCCAGCAGCTTGGCCCTCAGGGAAGCTGGAAACACCATATATTTT
TRBD1	TRBV7-9	NA	TRBJ1-1	CASSPDPGQGAKTEAFF	TGTGCCAGCAGCCCCGACCCGGGACAGGGGGCGAAAACTGAAGCTTTCTTT
TRBD2	TRBV18	once	TRBJ2-1	CASSTGLAGLEQFF	TGTGCCAGCTCAACAGGCCTAGCGGGACTTGAGCAGTTCTTC
NA	TRBV21-1	NA	TRBJ1-5	CASSTRQGAPNQPQHF	TGTGCCAGCAGCACGAGACAGGGAGCGCCAAATCAGCCCCAGCATTTT
NA	TRBV5-1	NA	TRBJ2-7	CASSLGQPGYEQYF	TGCGCCAGCAGCTTGGGACAGCCGGGCTACGAGCAGTACTTC
NA	TRBV4-1	NA	TRBJ2-6	CASSQEDSFSGANVLTF	TGCGCCAGCAGCCAAGAGGACAGCTTCTCTGGGGCCAACGTCCTGACTTTC
NA	TRBV5-5	NA	TRBJ2-1	CASSEQTVGTREFF	TGTGCCAGCAGTGAACAGACCGTCGGGACTCGGGAGTTCTTC
NA	TRBV19	once	TRBJ1-2	CASSIGNLFYRDIVGGYTF	TGTGCCAGTAGTATTGGGAATCTCTTCTACAGGGATATCGTTGGTGGCTACACCTTC
TRBD1	TRBV29-1	NA	TRBJ2-2	CSVSDRVDTGELFF	TGCAGCGTCTCAGACAGGGTGGACACCGGGGAGCTGTTTTTT
TRBD1	TRBV2	NA	TRBJ1-1	CASRIPGTVNTEAFF	TGTGCCAGCAGGATCCCCGGGACAGTGAACACTGAAGCTTTCTTT
TRBD1	TRBV7-9	NA	TRBJ1-4	CASSLVDRGAEKLFF	TGTGCCAGCAGCTTAGTCGACAGGGGAGCCGAAAAACTGTTTTTT
NA	TRBV3-1/TRBV3-2	NA	TRBJ2-4	CASSQARGLAKNIQYF	TGTGCCAGCAGCCAAGCGCGGGGGCTAGCCAAAAACATTCAGTACTTC
NA	TRBV12-3/TRBV12-4	NA	TRBJ2-7	CASRGTSYEQYF	TGTGCCAGCAGGGGCACCTCCTACGAGCAGTACTTC
TRBD2	TRBV19	NA	TRBJ2-5	CASSIGGRWKTQYF	TGTGCCAGTAGTATTGGCGGGAGGTGGAAGACCCAGTACTTC
TRBD2	TRBV30	NA	TRBJ2-1	CAWSRGLGSYNEQFF	TGTGCCTGGAGTCGGGGACTAGGATCCTACAATGAGCAGTTCTTC
TRBD2	TRBV11-2	NA	TRBJ2-7	CASTATSGSYEQYF	TGTGCCAGCACCGCGACTAGCGGTTCCTACGAGCAGTACTTC
NA	TRBV4-2	NA	TRBJ2-2	CASSPDVGQNTGELFF	TGTGCCAGCAGCCCGGACGTGGGACAGAACACCGGGGAGCTGTTTTTT
TRBD2	TRBV5-1	NA	TRBJ2-1	CASSFLGTSAYNEQFF	TGCGCCAGCAGCTTCCTAGGGACTAGCGCTTACAATGAGCAGTTCTTC
NA	TRBV4-1	once	TRBJ2-1	CASSRLGNEQFF	TGCGCCAGCAGCCGACTAGGCAATGAGCAGTTCTTC
TRBD2	TRBV10-3	NA	TRBJ2-1	CAISGTSSYNEQFF	TGTGCCATCAGTGGGACTAGCTCCTACAATGAGCAGTTCTTC
NA	TRBV21-1	once	TRBJ2-7	CASSPRRGFLYEQYF	TGTGCCAGCAGCCCACGACGGGGGTTTCTATACGAGCAGTACTTC
TRBD2	TRBV10-1	NA	TRBJ2-4	CASRGGPYF	TGCGCCAGTCGGGGGGGCCCGTACTTC
TRBD1	TRBV19	NA	TRBJ1-5	CASSLQGFQPQHF	TGTGCCAGTAGTCTACAGGGGTTTCAGCCCCAGCATTTT
NA	TRBV2	once	TRBJ1-5	CASSVGSGGNQPQHF	TGTGCCAGCAGTGTGGGTTCGGGGGGCAATCAGCCCCAGCATTTT
NA	TRBV11-1	NA	TRBJ2-1	CASRLGSGNEQFF	TGTGCCAGCAGGTTAGGGAGCGGGAATGAGCAGTTCTTC
NA	TRBV6-6	NA	TRBJ1-2	CASSYGGPRGYTF	TGTGCCAGCAGTTACGGAGGCCCTAGGGGCTACACCTTC
TRBD2	TRBV4-2	NA	TRBJ2-5	CASSRGQRGAQETQYF	TGTGCCAGCAGCCGCGGTCAGCGGGGGGCGCAAGAGACCCAGTACTTC
NA	TRBV2	NA	TRBJ2-2	CASSEGLRQNTGELFF	TGTGCCAGCAGTGAGGGCTTGAGACAGAACACCGGGGAGCTGTTTTTT
NA	TRBV7-9	NA	TRBJ1-1	CASSLINRPQAFF	TGTGCCAGCAGCTTGATTAACAGGCCACAAGCTTTCTTT
TRBD2	TRBV7-9	NA	TRBJ2-7	CASSLDLAGILSYEQYF	TGTGCCAGCAGCTTAGATCTAGCGGGGATCCTCTCCTACGAGCAGTACTTC
NA	TRBV23-1	NA	TRBJ2-7	CASSSPDSSYEQYF	TGCGCCAGCAGTTCCCCTGACAGTTCCTACGAGCAGTACTTC
TRBD2	TRBV30	once	TRBJ2-3	CACTREGPQYF	TGTGCCTGCACTAGGGAGGGACCGCAGTATTTT
NA	TRBV10-3	once	TRBJ2-2	CAIKKSGGPMGGELFF	TGTGCCATCAAGAAGTCCGGGGGTCCGATGGGCGGGGAGCTGTTTTTT
TRBD2	TRBV5-1	once	TRBJ2-7	CASRLAGGPYEQYF	TGCGCCAGCCGTCTAGCGGGAGGGCCTTACGAGCAGTACTTC